A selection of T cell receptor beta chains follows, all from one sample in a study of vaccination effects on CD4 cells after COVID-19. TCRdb's table, derived via immunoSEQ multiplex PCR, lists solely in-frame clones and lacks some. In the table there are tens of thousands of clones, 76% of which are singletons. What these receptors recognize is not known. Sequenced material: CD4+ T cells from PBMCs cultured without peptide, taken after COVID-19 vaccination. These receptors all stem from a human donor who had a prior SARS-CoV-2 infection. The CDR3 runs from the conserved cysteine through the conserved F or W. The D gene is left open where the match is weak. Clone size is stated in some rows and not others, as once, few, many or a class when expanded.

J: TRBJ1-5; V: TRBV6-5; size: .; D: .; DNA: TGTGCCAGCAGCCGAGATCGCGGAACCGATCAGCCCCAGCATTTT; CDR3: CASSRDRGTDQPQHF
J: TRBJ1-5; V: TRBV6-2/TRBV6-3; size: .; D: .; DNA: TGTGCCAGCAGTTACACTAGGGATCAGCCCCAGCATTTT; CDR3: CASSYTRDQPQHF
J: TRBJ1-5; V: TRBV2; size: .; D: .; DNA: TGTGCCAGTCGTCCCACACGGCTTAGCAATCAGCCCCAGCATTTT; CDR3: CASRPTRLSNQPQHF
J: TRBJ2-2; V: TRBV19; size: .; D: TRBD1; DNA: TGTGCCAGCCGACAGGGTGTCACCGGGGAGCTGTTTTTT; CDR3: CASRQGVTGELFF
J: TRBJ2-7; V: TRBV4-2; size: .; D: TRBD1; DNA: TGTGCCAGCAGCCGCGGACAGGTGACCTCCTACGAGCAGTACTTC; CDR3: CASSRGQVTSYEQYF
J: TRBJ2-1; V: TRBV2; size: .; D: TRBD2; DNA: TGTGCCAGCAGTGAAGAACCCAGCGGGAGGGCCGGGGATGAGCAGTTCTTC; CDR3: CASSEEPSGRAGDEQFF
J: TRBJ1-1; V: TRBV25-1; size: once; D: TRBD1; DNA: TGTGCCAGCAGTGAACCCGGGACAGGGATCACTGAAGCTTTCTTT; CDR3: CASSEPGTGITEAFF
J: TRBJ2-1; V: TRBV11-3; size: .; D: TRBD2; DNA: TGTGCCAGCAGCACACCGGGACTAGCAGAGTTTTTAAGCTCCTACAATGAGCAGTTCTTC; CDR3: CASSTPGLAEFLSSYNEQFF
J: TRBJ2-5; V: TRBV7-9; size: .; D: .; DNA: TGTGCCAGCAGCTCGCAAAACGACAGGACCCAGTACTTC; CDR3: CASSSQNDRTQYF
J: TRBJ1-5; V: TRBV5-5; size: few; D: TRBD1; DNA: TGTGCCAGCAGCTTGCGGACAGGGGGGGATCAGCCCCAGCATTTT; CDR3: CASSLRTGGDQPQHF
J: TRBJ2-3; V: TRBV15; size: .; D: TRBD2; DNA: TGTGCCACCAGCAGAGATCCCGGTCTAGCGGGGGGGGATACTAGCACAGATACGCAGTATTTT; CDR3: CATSRDPGLAGGDTSTDTQYF
J: TRBJ2-3; V: TRBV6-5; size: .; D: .; DNA: TGTGCCAGTGAACTTGGCAGCACAGATACGCAGTATTTT; CDR3: CASELGSTDTQYF
J: TRBJ2-1; V: TRBV5-4; size: .; D: TRBD2; DNA: TGTGCCAGCAGTTCAGGGACTATCTACAATGAGCAGTTCTTC; CDR3: CASSSGTIYNEQFF
J: TRBJ2-1; V: TRBV19; size: few; D: TRBD2; DNA: TGTGCCAGTAGACTAACGGGGGGGTCGGCTGAGCAGTTCTTC; CDR3: CASRLTGGSAEQFF
J: TRBJ2-1; V: TRBV7-9; size: .; D: TRBD1; DNA: TGTGCCAGCAGCTTAGACAGGGGCTATGAGCAGTTCTTC; CDR3: CASSLDRGYEQFF
J: TRBJ2-3; V: TRBV3-1/TRBV3-2; size: .; D: TRBD1; DNA: TGTGCCAGCAGCCGGACAGGGGGGGCCGCAGATACGCAGTATTTT; CDR3: CASSRTGGAADTQYF
J: TRBJ2-2; V: TRBV7-9; size: .; D: .; DNA: TGTGCCAGCAGCCGCGTTGGAGGGGGTTTGCCCAGGGAGCTGTTTTTT; CDR3: CASSRVGGGLPRELFF
J: TRBJ2-7; V: TRBV15; size: .; D: .; DNA: TGTGCCACCAGCAGAGACCGGGGAAACGAGCAGTACTTC; CDR3: CATSRDRGNEQYF
J: TRBJ2-3; V: TRBV5-6; size: .; D: TRBD2; DNA: TGTGCCAGCAGCAGACTAGCGGGAGGCCGGGATACGCAGTATTTT; CDR3: CASSRLAGGRDTQYF
J: TRBJ2-7; V: TRBV3-1/TRBV3-2; size: .; D: .; DNA: TGTGCCAGCAGCCCTACCGGGACATACGAGCAGTACTTC; CDR3: CASSPTGTYEQYF
J: TRBJ2-5; V: TRBV27; size: .; D: TRBD1; DNA: TGTGCCAGCAGTTCACAGGGGGCCCAAGAGACCCAGTACTTC; CDR3: CASSSQGAQETQYF
J: TRBJ2-7; V: TRBV11-3; size: .; D: TRBD1; DNA: TGTGCCAGCAGCTTAGATTCCGACAGGGGGTCCTACGAGCAGTACTTC; CDR3: CASSLDSDRGSYEQYF
J: TRBJ2-2; V: TRBV29-1; size: once; D: .; DNA: TGCAGCGTTGATAGTTTAGGGGGCGGGGAGCTGTTTTTT; CDR3: CSVDSLGGGELFF
J: TRBJ2-3; V: TRBV5-4; size: few; D: .; DNA: TGTGCCAGCATGGTTGGAATTAGGACCAGAGACACAGATACGCAGTATTTT; CDR3: CASMVGIRTRDTDTQYF
J: TRBJ1-2; V: TRBV7-3; size: few; D: .; DNA: TGTGCCAGCAGCTTACGATGGGACGGCTATGGCTACACCTTC; CDR3: CASSLRWDGYGYTF
J: TRBJ2-7; V: TRBV18; size: .; D: .; DNA: TGTGCCAGCTCACCACCGAGTAGGGGGAGGGCCTACGAGCAGTACTTC; CDR3: CASSPPSRGRAYEQYF
J: TRBJ1-5; V: TRBV24-1; size: .; D: TRBD1; DNA: TGTGCCACCAGTGAACAGGGGGCAGGGGGCTTGAATCAGCCCCAGCATTTT; CDR3: CATSEQGAGGLNQPQHF
J: TRBJ2-7; V: TRBV5-4; size: .; D: TRBD1; DNA: TGTGCCAGCAGGCAAGACAGGGGCTCCTACGAGCAGTACTTC; CDR3: CASRQDRGSYEQYF
J: TRBJ1-2; V: TRBV5-1; size: .; D: .; DNA: TGCGCCAGCAGCCTGGGAGGGGATAGGGGCTACACCTTC; CDR3: CASSLGGDRGYTF
J: TRBJ2-7; V: TRBV25-1; size: few; D: TRBD2; DNA: TGTGCCAGCAGTGAACTACTAGCGGGAGACGAGCAGTACTTC; CDR3: CASSELLAGDEQYF
J: TRBJ2-5; V: TRBV2; size: .; D: TRBD2; DNA: TGTGCCAGTCAAGGGCGCGGGACTAGATCAGAGACCCAGTACTTC; CDR3: CASQGRGTRSETQYF
J: TRBJ2-1; V: TRBV4-1; size: .; D: TRBD2; DNA: TGCGCCAGCAGCCAAAATGGACTAGCGGGACCCGGTGAGCAGTTCTTC; CDR3: CASSQNGLAGPGEQFF
J: TRBJ1-1; V: TRBV12-3/TRBV12-4; size: .; D: TRBD1; DNA: TGTGCCAGCAGCCAAGGGACAGGGAACGCTTTCTTT; CDR3: CASSQGTGNAFF
J: TRBJ2-1; V: TRBV18; size: .; D: .; DNA: TGTGCCAGCTCACAGCCGAGAACCAGCTCCTACAATGAGCAGTTCTTC; CDR3: CASSQPRTSSYNEQFF
J: TRBJ1-6; V: TRBV7-2; size: few; D: .; DNA: TGTGCCAGCAGCCCCCAGGGGTTTATTGAAAATTCACCCCTCCACTTT; CDR3: CASSPQGFIENSPLHF
J: TRBJ2-7; V: TRBV4-3; size: .; D: TRBD1; DNA: TGCGCCAGCAGCCAAGTTCGGGCAGGGGACAGCTCCTACGAGCAGTACTTC; CDR3: CASSQVRAGDSSYEQYF
J: TRBJ2-7; V: TRBV7-2; size: .; D: .; DNA: TGTGCCAGCAGCTTAACCAGAGACGCCAACGAGCAGTACTTC; CDR3: CASSLTRDANEQYF
J: TRBJ2-5; V: TRBV6-2/TRBV6-3; size: .; D: .; DNA: TGTGCCAGCAGTTACCAGGGTAGAAAAGAGACCCAGTACTTC; CDR3: CASSYQGRKETQYF